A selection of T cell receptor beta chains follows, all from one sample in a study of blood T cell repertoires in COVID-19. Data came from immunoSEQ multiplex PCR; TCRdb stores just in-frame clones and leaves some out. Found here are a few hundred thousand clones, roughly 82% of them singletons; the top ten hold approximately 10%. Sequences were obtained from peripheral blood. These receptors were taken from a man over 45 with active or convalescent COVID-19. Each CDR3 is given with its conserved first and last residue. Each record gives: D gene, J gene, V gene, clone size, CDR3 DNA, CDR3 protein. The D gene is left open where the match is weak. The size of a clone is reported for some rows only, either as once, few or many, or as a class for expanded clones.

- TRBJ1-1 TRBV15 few TGTGCCACCAGCAGAGAGTGGGGGGGCGCTGAAGCTTTCTTT CATSREWGGAEAFF
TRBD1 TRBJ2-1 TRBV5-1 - TGCGCCAGCAGCTTGGTTGGACAGGGCCCCGCTGATGAGCAGTTCTTC CASSLVGQGPADEQFF
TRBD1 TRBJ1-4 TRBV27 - TGTGCCAGCAGACTATTAGGGGGCGAAAAACTGTTTTTT CASRLLGGEKLFF
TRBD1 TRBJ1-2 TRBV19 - TGTGCCAGTAGTAGGGACAGCAATCTCTATGGCTACACCTTC CASSRDSNLYGYTF
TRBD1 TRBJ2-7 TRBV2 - TGTGCCAGGGGGGGACAGGCCACCTACGAGCAGTACTTC CARGGQATYEQYF
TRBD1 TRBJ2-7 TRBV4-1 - TGCGCCAGCAGCCCGGGACAGTCCTACGAGCAGTACTTC CASSPGQSYEQYF
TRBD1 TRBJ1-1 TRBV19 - TGTGCCAGTACCCAGGGGGCGGGAATGAACACTGAAGCTTTCTTT CASTQGAGMNTEAFF
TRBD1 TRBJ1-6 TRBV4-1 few TGCGCCAGCAGCGGTATGCCCCTGACAGGGCGAAATTCACCCCTCCACTTT CASSGMPLTGRNSPLHF
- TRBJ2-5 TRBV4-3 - TGCGCCAGCAGCCAAGATCGGGAGACCCAGTACTTC CASSQDRETQYF
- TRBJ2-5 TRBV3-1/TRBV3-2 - TGTGCCAGCAGCCACGTGGGGGGAGGACAAGAGACCCAGTACTTC CASSHVGGGQETQYF
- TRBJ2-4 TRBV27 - TGTGCCAGCAGCCCTCCGACTCATAACATTCAGTACTTC CASSPPTHNIQYF
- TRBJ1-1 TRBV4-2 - TGTGCCAGCAGCCGCGACAGGCTGAACACTGAAGCTTTCTTT CASSRDRLNTEAFF
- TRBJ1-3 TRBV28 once TGTGCCAGCAGTAAGGGGCTCTCCGGAAACACCATATATTTT CASSKGLSGNTIYF
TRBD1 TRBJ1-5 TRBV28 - TGTGCCATTAGCAGGGGGCCTGAGCCCCAGCATTTT CAISRGPEPQHF
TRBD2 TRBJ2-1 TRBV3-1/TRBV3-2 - TGTGCCAGCAGCCCCTTCGGACTAGCGGGATACAATGAGCAGTTCTTC CASSPFGLAGYNEQFF
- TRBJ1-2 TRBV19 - TGTGCCAGTAGTACCGGAGCGGAATATGGCTACACCTTC CASSTGAEYGYTF
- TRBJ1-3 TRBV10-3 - TGTGCCATCAGTGAGAGGGGCCAGAGCTCTGGAAACACCATATATTTT CAISERGQSSGNTIYF
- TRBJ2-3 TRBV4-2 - TGTGCCAGCAAAATCGGGCAGGGGTCAGATACGCAGTATTTT CASKIGQGSDTQYF
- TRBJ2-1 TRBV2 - TGTGCCAGCAGCCCTAGGACATACGACAATGAGCAGTTCTTC CASSPRTYDNEQFF
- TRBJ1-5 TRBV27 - TGTGCCAGCAGTTTCACAGGGCGTCAGCCCCAGCATTTT CASSFTGRQPQHF
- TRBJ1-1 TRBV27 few TGTGCCAGCAGGAGATACAGGGACACTGAAGCTTTCTTT CASRRYRDTEAFF
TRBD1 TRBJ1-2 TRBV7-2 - TGTGCCAGCAGCTTTAATTCCGGGACAGAACTTACTGGGGCCTATGGCTACACCTTC CASSFNSGTELTGAYGYTF
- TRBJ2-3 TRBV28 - TGTGCCAGCAGCACCCACCCCCGGGACACAAGCACAGATACGCAGTATTTT CASSTHPRDTSTDTQYF
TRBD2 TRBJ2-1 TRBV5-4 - TGTGCCAGCAGCAACGGGGGGGCCCTTTCCTACAATGAGCAGTTCTTC CASSNGGALSYNEQFF
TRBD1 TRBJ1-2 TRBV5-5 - TGTGCCAGCAGCTTGCGCGGGACAGGGGCATCAATCGGTGGCTACACCTTC CASSLRGTGASIGGYTF
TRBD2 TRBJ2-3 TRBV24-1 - TGTGCCACCAGTGATTCCGCTACTAGCGGGAGTTCCAAAGATACGCAGTATTTT CATSDSATSGSSKDTQYF